Presented here are 25 T cell receptor beta chains from one specimen sequenced in a study of cytomegalovirus exposure and HLA in healthy donors. Vbeta (60) and Jbeta (13) primers were used in the PCR. TCRdb's table, derived via immunoSEQ multiplex PCR, lists solely in-frame clones and lacks some. Among 100,000 or so clones, 78% were seen once, and the ten largest hold under 1.5%. The sample was PBMCs. The receptors shown here come from a man aged 25-45 years in good health and CMV-seronegative.

The chain is built from TRBV4-3 and TRBJ1-1, with 7 bases matching TRBD1. Germline trimming cut 3 bases from V and 7 bases from J; bases unmatched to any gene: 11. The CDR3 is 15 amino acids. The germline V gene has CDR1 LGHNA and CDR2 YSLEER. Written as DNA, the CDR3 is TGCGCCAGCAGCCAGACCGGGGACAGTACTCTTGAAGCTTTCTTT. It is translated as CASSQTGDSTLEAFF.

J is TRBJ1-1 and V is TRBV28; D unclear. The V gene lost 5 bases and the J gene lost 5 bases, with 12 bases spanning the gap. The CDR3 is made up of 13 amino acids. Per the germline V gene, CDR1 is MDHEN and CDR2 is SYDVKM. CDR3 nucleotides: TGTGCCAGCAGTCTACTTCAGGTGACTGAAGCTTTCTTT. This translates into CASSLLQVTEAFF. The entire variable domain, with the rest obtained from reference TRBV28 and TRBJ1-1, is as follows: DVKVTQSSRYLVKRTGEKVFLECVQDMDHENMFWYRQDPGLGLRLIYFSYDVKMKEKGDIPEGYSVSREKKERFSLILESASTNQTSMYLCASSLLQVTEAFFGQGTRLTVV.

The gene calls are TRBV5-4 and TRBJ2-7; 7 positions agree with TRBD1. The germline CDR1 and CDR2 sequences are SGHNT and YYREEE (reference sequence). The CDR3 is made up of 14 amino acids. J gave up 2 bases and V 2 bases, and 4 bases lay outside the gene matches. CDR3 sequence (DNA): TGTGCCAGCAGCTTCTCCGGGACAGCCTACGAGCAGTACTTC. This encodes CASSFSGTAYEQYF.

This clone was counted only a few times. The chain is built from TRBV28 and TRBJ2-1, with D perhaps TRBD2 (6 bases). V was trimmed by 3 bases and J by 5 bases, leaving 14 bases between them. The length of the CDR3 is 15 residues. Germline assignment: CDR1 MDHEN and CDR2 SYDVKM. The CDR3 is CASSLGVAANNEQFF. The CDR3 DNA sequence: TGTGCCAGCAGTTTGGGGGTAGCGGCTAACAATGAGCAGTTCTTC. The full variable domain, its missing parts supplied by reference TRBV28 and TRBJ2-1, is DVKVTQSSRYLVKRTGEKVFLECVQDMDHENMFWYRQDPGLGLRLIYFSYDVKMKEKGDIPEGYSVSREKKERFSLILESASTNQTSMYLCASSLGVAANNEQFFGPGTRLTVL.

This rearrangement joins TRBV4-3 to TRBJ2-2, with a tentative D call TRBD2 (6 bases). The V gene's germline CDR1 is LGHNA and CDR2 YSLEER. CDR3 length: 17 residues. V gave up 0 bases and J gave up 6 bases, with 17 bases separating them. For the CDR3, the DNA is TGCGCCAGCAGCCAAGATATGGGGGGTGTATCGCCCGGGGAGCTGTTTTTT. Translation gives CASSQDMGGVSPGELFF.

The gene calls are TRBV5-1 and TRBJ2-1; 12 bases line up with TRBD1. This CDR3 region has 16 residues. V shed 0 bases and J 9 bases; nucleotides not matched to a gene: 7. Per the germline V gene, CDR1 is SGHRS and CDR2 is YFSETQ. CDR3 region: CASSLAGQGAGGEQFF. The CDR3 DNA sequence: TGCGCCAGCAGCTTGGCGGGACAGGGGGCGGGAGGTGAGCAGTTCTTC.

The chain links TRBV9 to TRBJ1-1; D is possibly TRBD1 (5 bases). Looked up from germline, CDR1 is SGDLS and CDR2 is YYNGEE. The CDR3 length is 14 residues. V shed 3 bases and J shed 1 base, with 10 bases lying between them. CDR3 sequence (DNA): TGTGCCAGCAGCGGGGGGGAGGGGAACACTGAAGCTTTCTTT. Translated: CASSGGEGNTEAFF. Filled out from reference TRBV9 and TRBJ1-1, the complete variable domain reads DSGVTQTPKHLITATGQRVTLRCSPRSGDLSVYWYQQSLDQGLQFLIQYYNGEERAKGNILERFSAQQFPDLHSELNLSSLELGDSALYFCASSGGEGNTEAFFGQGTRLTVV.

The V call is TRBV7-9, the J call TRBJ2-7, with TRBD1 matching 9 bases. This CDR3 is built from 16 residues. From germline, CDR1 is SEHNR and CDR2 FQNEAQ (reference sequence). The V and J ends lost 5 bases and 2 bases, in that order; junction bases with no gene match: 10. The CDR3 sequence: CASSNLAGTGPYEQYF. Written as DNA, the CDR3 is TGTGCCAGCAGCAATCTAGCCGGGACAGGGCCCTACGAGCAGTACTTC. The whole variable domain, remainder taken from reference TRBV7-9 and TRBJ2-7, is DTGVSQNPRHKITKRGQNVTFRCDPISEHNRLYWYRQTLGQGPEFLTYFQNEAQLEKSRLLSDRFSAERPKGSFSTLEIQRTEQGDSAMYLCASSNLAGTGPYEQYFGPGTRLTVT.

This clone came up a few times. Here the CDR3 DNA reads TGTGCCAGCTCACCACCACATCGGAGTTCCTATGGCTACACCTTC. It encodes CASSPPHRSSYGYTF. The chain couples TRBV18 to TRBJ1-2; D call uncertain. This CDR3 region has 15 residues. Trimming cost V 0 bases and J 4 bases, with 12 bases left between them. Germline V gives CDR1 KGHSH, CDR2 LQKENI.

This chain uses TRBV4-3 with TRBJ1-2; 9 bases are a match to TRBD1. Germline-derived CDR1 and CDR2 are LGHNA and YSLEER. V gave up 0 bases and J gave up 2 bases; unmatched junction bases: 4. The CDR3 sequence is 16 residues long. CDR3 sequence reads: CASSQDSGTGNYGYTF. CDR3 nucleotide sequence: TGCGCCAGCAGCCAAGATTCCGGGACAGGGAACTATGGCTACACCTTC.

The chain combines TRBV30 with TRBJ1-6, with 7 bases fitting TRBD1. The trim removed 4 bases at V and 7 bases at J, leaving 7 bases unmatched. The CDR3 runs 14 residues. Germline assignment: CDR1 GTSNPN and CDR2 SVGIG (reference sequence). CDR3 sequence: CAWTSGGENSPLHF. CDR3 DNA sequence: TGTGCCTGGACCTCAGGGGGAGAGAATTCACCCCTCCACTTT. Variable domain in full (rest from reference TRBV30 and TRBJ1-6): SQTIHQWPATLVQPVGSPLSLECTVEGTSNPNLYWYRQAAGRGLQLLFYSVGIGQISSEVPQNLSASRPQDRQFILSSKKLLLSDSGFYLCAWTSGGENSPLHFGNGTRLTVT.

This clone was counted a few times. The chain couples TRBV7-2 to TRBJ1-3; D is ambiguous. The CDR3 is made up of 17 amino acids. The germline V gene encodes CDR1 SGHTA and CDR2 FQGNSA. The ends were cut back, 2 bases at V and 0 bases at J, with 14 bases in the middle. CDR3 sequence: CASSLSSPHSSGNTIYF. CDR3 coding DNA: TGTGCCAGCAGCTTATCATCACCCCATAGCTCTGGAAACACCATATATTTT.

This clone turned up a few times. The chain joins TRBV10-1 to TRBJ2-5; 10 bases align to TRBD1. Matching the DNA end better, TRBJ2-7 makes the J call doubtful. Germline assignment: CDR1 WNHNN and CDR2 SYGVQD (reference sequence). This CDR3 has 16 amino acids. CDR3 in amino acids: CASSESWDRGVGEQYF. Written as DNA, the CDR3 is TGCGCCAGCAGTGAGTCCTGGGACAGGGGAGTTGGCGAGCAGTACTTC.

This clone was seen a single time. The chain joins TRBV9 to TRBJ1-2, with D perhaps matching TRBD1 (5 bases). CDR1 is SGDLS and CDR2 is YYNGEE in the germline V gene. Trimming removed 0 bases from V and 7 bases from J, with 13 bases in between. The CDR3 runs to 14 residues. The CDR3 spells CASSVVRDGSGYTF. In DNA form, the CDR3 reads TGTGCCAGCAGCGTAGTTCGGGACGGGAGTGGCTACACCTTC.

CDR3 coding DNA: TGCGCCAGCAGCTTTGGTCGAGGGACAGGGACCTACGAGCAGTACTTC. Residues: CASSFGRGTGTYEQYF. The rearrangement joins TRBV5-1 to TRBJ2-7, with 9 bases lining up with TRBD1. Trimming took 2 bases from V and 2 from J; bases not matched to a gene: 8. Looked up from germline, CDR1 is SGHRS and CDR2 is YFSETQ. The CDR3 extends over 16 amino acids.

This clone was counted a single time. The genes are TRBV10-3 and TRBJ2-2; possibly TRBD1 for D (5 bases). The CDR3 covers 15 residues. Germline V gives CDR1 ENHRY, CDR2 SYGVKD. The V end lost 2 bases, the J end lost 0 bases, and 7 bases lay between the germline ends. Written as DNA, the CDR3 is TGTGCCATCAGTGAGGGGGCGACGAACACCGGGGAGCTGTTTTTT. This codes for CAISEGATNTGELFF.

This chain links TRBV20-1 with TRBJ2-5; D gene uncertain. The germline CDR1 and CDR2 sequences are DFQATT and SNEGSKA (reference sequence). CDR3 length: 11 residues. The V end was cut by 5 bases, the J end by 0 bases, with 4 bases between. As DNA, the CDR3 is TGCAGTGCTCTCGACCAAGAGACCCAGTACTTC. Protein: CSALDQETQYF.

The chain joins TRBV6-4 to TRBJ2-5; a possible D gene is TRBD1 (6 bases). TRBJ2-7 explains the end of the DNA better; the J call may be wrong. Germline loops: CDR1 MRHNA, CDR2 SNTAGT. CDR3 length: 17 residues. CDR3 bases: TGTGCCAGCAGTGATTCTCTAAGGACAGCTCGCTCCTACGAGCAGTACTTC. Its protein product is CASSDSLRTARSYEQYF.

This clone was detected a few times. The gene calls are TRBV2 and TRBJ1-5; TRBD1 agrees at 8 bases. Germline V gene lookup returns CDR1 SNHLY and CDR2 FYNNEI. Losses at the gene ends were 4 bases for V and 4 bases for J; bases not matched to a gene: 3. This CDR3 comprises 14 residues. The CDR3 protein is CASSAGQGNQPQHF. Written as DNA, the CDR3 is TGTGCCAGCAGTGCCGGACAGGGAAATCAGCCCCAGCATTTT.

The chain employs TRBV11-2 and TRBJ1-1; D is undetermined. V was pared by 3 bases and J by 2 bases, with 7 bases between. The CDR3 loop spans 13 amino acids. CDR1 and CDR2 from the germline V gene are SGHAT and FQNNGV. The CDR3 sequence is CASSFRLNTEAFF. CDR3 DNA sequence: TGTGCCAGCAGCTTCCGACTAAACACTGAAGCTTTCTTT. Full variable domain (missing parts from reference TRBV11-2 and TRBJ1-1): EAGVAQSPRYKIIEKRQSVAFWCNPISGHATLYWYQQILGQGPKLLIQFQNNGVVDDSQLPKDRFSAERLKGVDSTLKIQPAKLEDSAVYLCASSFRLNTEAFFGQGTRLTVV.

J is TRBJ2-7 and V is TRBV27; maybe TRBD2 (6 bases). The length of the CDR3 is 14 residues. The V and J ends lost 3 bases and 6 bases respectively, with 15 bases between them. The germline CDR1 and CDR2 sequences are MNHEY and SMNVEV (reference sequence). The CDR3 is CASSLFRGTSEQYF. The DNA of the CDR3 is TGTGCCAGCAGTTTGTTCCGGGGGACCTCCGAGCAGTACTTC.

This chain connects TRBV21-1 to TRBJ1-1; whether TRBD1, the table's D call, matches the DNA was not checked. TRBV21-1 is a pseudogene locus. The CDR3 length is 14 residues. The CDR3 spells CASSKTTDRREAFF. The CDR3, as DNA: TGTGCCAGCAGCAAAACGACGGACAGGCGTGAAGCTTTCTTT.

The V gene is TRBV29-1, the J gene TRBJ2-5, with TRBD1 matching 7 bases. This CDR3 has 14 residues. The germline CDR1 and CDR2 sequences are SQVTM and ANQGSEA. Trimming at V came to 1 base and at J to 2 bases, leaving 4 bases not matched to a gene. CDR3 protein: CSVEGTGRQETQYF. The CDR3 bases are TGCAGCGTTGAAGGGACAGGTAGACAAGAGACCCAGTACTTC.

The chain joins TRBV19 to TRBJ2-1; tentatively, D is TRBD1 (5 bases). This CDR3 has 15 residues. The V end was cut by 1 base, the J end by 2 bases, with 9 bases between. Germline CDR1 and CDR2: LNHDA and SQIVND (reference sequence). CDR3 in amino acids: CASSIGQGTYNEQFF. In DNA, the CDR3 is TGTGCCAGTAGTATAGGGCAGGGAACCTACAATGAGCAGTTCTTC.

The CDR3 DNA sequence: TGTGCCAGCACATCCCCAGGGATTTTCGAGCAGTACTTC. Protein: CASTSPGIFEQYF. The chain uses TRBV5-8 and TRBJ2-7; perhaps TRBD1 as D (5 bases). Germline-derived CDR1 and CDR2 are SGHTS and YDEGEE. V was cut by 6 bases and J by 6 bases, with 16 bases left in between. The CDR3 has 13 amino acids.